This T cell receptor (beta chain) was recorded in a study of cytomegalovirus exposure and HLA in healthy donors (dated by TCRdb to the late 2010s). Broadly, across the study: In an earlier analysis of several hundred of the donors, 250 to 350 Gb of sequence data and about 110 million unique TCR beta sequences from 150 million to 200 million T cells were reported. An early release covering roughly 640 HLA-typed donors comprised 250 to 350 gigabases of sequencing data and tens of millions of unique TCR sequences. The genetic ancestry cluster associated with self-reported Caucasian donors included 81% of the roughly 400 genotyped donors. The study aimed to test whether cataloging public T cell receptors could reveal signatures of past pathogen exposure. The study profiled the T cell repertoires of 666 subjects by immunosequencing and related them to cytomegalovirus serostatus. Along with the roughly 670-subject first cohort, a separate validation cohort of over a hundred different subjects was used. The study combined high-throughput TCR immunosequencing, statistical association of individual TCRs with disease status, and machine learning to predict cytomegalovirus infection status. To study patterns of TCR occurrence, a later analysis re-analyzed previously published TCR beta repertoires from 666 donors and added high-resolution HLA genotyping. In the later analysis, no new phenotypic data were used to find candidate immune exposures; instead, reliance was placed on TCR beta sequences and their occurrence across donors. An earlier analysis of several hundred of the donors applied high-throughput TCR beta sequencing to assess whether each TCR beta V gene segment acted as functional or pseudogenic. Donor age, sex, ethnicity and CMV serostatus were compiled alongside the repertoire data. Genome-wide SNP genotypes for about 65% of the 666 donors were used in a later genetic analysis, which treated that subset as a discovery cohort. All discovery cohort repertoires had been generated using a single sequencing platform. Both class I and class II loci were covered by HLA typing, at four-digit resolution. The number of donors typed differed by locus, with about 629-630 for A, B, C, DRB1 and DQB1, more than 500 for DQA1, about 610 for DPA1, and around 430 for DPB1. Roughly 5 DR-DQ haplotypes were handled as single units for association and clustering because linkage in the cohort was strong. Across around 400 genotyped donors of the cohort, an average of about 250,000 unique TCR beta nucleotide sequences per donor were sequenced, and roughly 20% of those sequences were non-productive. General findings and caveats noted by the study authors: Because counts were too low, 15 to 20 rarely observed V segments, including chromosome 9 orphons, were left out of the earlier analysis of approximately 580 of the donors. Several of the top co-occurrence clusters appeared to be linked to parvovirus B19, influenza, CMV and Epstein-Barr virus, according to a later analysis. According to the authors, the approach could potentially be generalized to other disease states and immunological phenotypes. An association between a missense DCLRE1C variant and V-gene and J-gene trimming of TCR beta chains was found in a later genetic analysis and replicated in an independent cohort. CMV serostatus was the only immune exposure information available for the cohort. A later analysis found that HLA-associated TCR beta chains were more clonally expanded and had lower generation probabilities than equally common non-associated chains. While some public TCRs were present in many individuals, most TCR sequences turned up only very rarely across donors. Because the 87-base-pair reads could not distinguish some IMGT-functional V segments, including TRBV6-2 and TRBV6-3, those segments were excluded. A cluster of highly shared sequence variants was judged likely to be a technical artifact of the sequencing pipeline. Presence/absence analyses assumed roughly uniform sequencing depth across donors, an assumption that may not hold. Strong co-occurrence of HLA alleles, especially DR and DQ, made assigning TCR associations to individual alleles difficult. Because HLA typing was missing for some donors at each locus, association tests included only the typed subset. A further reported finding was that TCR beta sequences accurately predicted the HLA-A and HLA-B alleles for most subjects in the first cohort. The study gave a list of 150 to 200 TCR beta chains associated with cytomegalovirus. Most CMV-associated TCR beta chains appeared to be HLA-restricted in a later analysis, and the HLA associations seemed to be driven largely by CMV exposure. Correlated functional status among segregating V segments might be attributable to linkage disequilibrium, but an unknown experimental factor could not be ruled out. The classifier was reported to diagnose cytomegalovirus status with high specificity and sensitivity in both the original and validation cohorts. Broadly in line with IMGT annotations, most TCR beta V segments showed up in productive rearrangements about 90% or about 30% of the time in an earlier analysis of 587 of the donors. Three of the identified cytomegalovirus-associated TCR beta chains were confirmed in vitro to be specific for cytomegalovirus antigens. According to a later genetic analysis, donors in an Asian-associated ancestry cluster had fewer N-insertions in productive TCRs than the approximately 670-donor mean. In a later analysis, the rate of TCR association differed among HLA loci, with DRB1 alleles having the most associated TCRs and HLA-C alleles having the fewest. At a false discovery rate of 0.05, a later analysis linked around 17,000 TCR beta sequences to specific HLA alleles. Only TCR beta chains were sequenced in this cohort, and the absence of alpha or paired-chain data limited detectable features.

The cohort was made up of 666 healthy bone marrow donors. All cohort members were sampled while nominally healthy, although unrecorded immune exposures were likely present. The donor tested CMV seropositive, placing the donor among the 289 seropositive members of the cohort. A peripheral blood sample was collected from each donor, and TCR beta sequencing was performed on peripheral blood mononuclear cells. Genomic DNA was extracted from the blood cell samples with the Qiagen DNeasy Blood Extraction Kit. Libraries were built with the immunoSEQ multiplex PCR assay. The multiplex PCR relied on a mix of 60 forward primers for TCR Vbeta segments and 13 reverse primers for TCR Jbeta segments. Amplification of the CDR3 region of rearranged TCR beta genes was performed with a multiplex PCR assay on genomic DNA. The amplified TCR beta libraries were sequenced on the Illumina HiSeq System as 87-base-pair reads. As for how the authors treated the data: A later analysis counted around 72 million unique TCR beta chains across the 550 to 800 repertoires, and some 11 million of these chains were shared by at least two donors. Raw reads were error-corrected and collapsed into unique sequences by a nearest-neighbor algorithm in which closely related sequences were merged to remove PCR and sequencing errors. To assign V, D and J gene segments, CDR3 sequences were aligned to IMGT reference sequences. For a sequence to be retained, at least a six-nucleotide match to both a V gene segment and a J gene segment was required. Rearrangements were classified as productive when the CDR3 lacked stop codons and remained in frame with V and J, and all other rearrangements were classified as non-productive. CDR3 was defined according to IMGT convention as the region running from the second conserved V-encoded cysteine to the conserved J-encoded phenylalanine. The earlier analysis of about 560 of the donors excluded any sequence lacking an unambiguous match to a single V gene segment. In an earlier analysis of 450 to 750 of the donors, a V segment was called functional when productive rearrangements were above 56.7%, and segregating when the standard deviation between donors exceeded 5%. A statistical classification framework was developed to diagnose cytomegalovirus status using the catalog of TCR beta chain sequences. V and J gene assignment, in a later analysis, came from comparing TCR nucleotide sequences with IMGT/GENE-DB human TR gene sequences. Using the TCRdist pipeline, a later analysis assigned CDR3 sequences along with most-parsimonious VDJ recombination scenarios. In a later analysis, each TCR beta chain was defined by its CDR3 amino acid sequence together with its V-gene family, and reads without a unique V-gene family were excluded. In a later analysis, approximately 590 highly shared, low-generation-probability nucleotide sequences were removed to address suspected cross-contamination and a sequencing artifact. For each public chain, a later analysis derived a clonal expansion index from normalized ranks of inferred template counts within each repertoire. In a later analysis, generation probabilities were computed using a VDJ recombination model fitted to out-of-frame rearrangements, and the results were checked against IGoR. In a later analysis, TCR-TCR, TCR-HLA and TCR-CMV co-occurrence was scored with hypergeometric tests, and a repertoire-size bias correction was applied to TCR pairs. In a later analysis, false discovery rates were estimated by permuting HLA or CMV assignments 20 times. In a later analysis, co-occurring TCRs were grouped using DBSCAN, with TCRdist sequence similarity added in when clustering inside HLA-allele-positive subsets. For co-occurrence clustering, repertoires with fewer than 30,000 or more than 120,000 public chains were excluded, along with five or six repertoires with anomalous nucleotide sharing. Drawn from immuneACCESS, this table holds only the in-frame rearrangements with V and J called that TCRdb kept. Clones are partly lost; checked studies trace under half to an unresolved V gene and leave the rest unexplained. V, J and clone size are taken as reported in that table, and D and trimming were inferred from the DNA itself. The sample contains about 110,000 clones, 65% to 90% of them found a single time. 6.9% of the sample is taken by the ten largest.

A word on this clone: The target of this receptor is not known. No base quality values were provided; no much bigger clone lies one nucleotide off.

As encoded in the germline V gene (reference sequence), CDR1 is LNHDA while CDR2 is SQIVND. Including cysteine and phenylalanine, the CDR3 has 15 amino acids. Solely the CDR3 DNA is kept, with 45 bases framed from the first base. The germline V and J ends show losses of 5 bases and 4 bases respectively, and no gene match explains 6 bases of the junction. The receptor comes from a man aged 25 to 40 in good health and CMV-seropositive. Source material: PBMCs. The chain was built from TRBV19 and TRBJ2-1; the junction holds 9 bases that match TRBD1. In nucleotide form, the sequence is TGTGCCAGTAGTCATCCGGACAGGGGATACAATGAGCAGTTCTTC. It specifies CASSHPDRGYNEQFF.